This T cell receptor beta chain was retrieved from a study of regulatory T cells in long-lasting Graves disease. Across the study: Those with persistent Graves' disease had received antithyroid drugs for over 5 years with positive TSH receptor antibodies.

The time point was: persistent/refractory GD, antithyroid drugs over 5 years with positive TRAb. From RNA extracted from PBMCs, the TCR library was made. This clonotype came up many times. Its antigen remains unknown. Germline assignment: CDR1 ENHRY and CDR2 SYGVKD. CDR3 length equals 13 residues. V gave up 10 bases and J gave up 5 bases, with 17 bases separating them. Building the TCR beta libraries relied on iRepertoire HTBI primers, and CDR3 regions underwent Arm-PCR. MiXCR was run by TCRdb on the multiplex PCR reads, yielding one entry per CDR3 protein. Of almost 350,000 distinct CDR3 sequences in the sample, 20% were seen once. Study observations and caveats: Relative to newly diagnosed Graves' patients, persistent ones had lower TCR diversity.

This clonotype was obtained from a female donor with Graves disease. J is TRBJ2-5 and V is TRBV10-3; a possible D gene is TRBD1 (7 bases). Sequencing was performed on peripheral blood mononuclear cells (PBMCs), taken when the disease was refractory, from a patient treated with antithyroid drugs. DNA of the CDR3: TGTGCCACCGCAGGGGGGAGAACGGAGACCCAGTACTTC. It encodes CATAGGRTETQYF.